This TCR beta chain emerged from a study of graft-versus-host responses after intestinal transplantation. Study details: Multivisceral, liver-intestinal, or isolated intestinal transplants were performed in recipients. Findings of the study overall: Recipient bone marrow held GvH clones, some seen earlier in ileum or blood.

Concerning this clone itself: The antigen is undetermined.

Trimming removed 5 bases from V and 7 bases from J, with 11 bases in between. Germline V gene sequence: CDR1 WSHSY, CDR2 SAAADI. The CDR3 consists of 12 residues. TCRdb's copy holds only in-frame clones and misses some; the assay was immunoSEQ multiplex PCR. The table includes 80,000 to 100,000 clones, roughly 90% detected once. Sequences were derived from unstimulated CD4+ T cells sorted from spleen or lymph node cells, sampled before intestinal transplant. This sequence originates from a human donor who received an intestinal transplant. The chain recombines TRBV10-2 with TRBJ1-2; TRBD1 is a possible D gene (5 bases). Here the CDR3 reads CASSSRGLGYTF. CDR3 nucleotide sequence: TGCGCCAGCAGTTCGAGGGGACTTGGCTACACCTTC.